This T cell receptor beta chain was profiled in a study of T cell responses to AZD1222 COVID-19 vaccine. The CDR3 runs 16 residues. V lost 2 bases and J 2 bases, leaving 13 bases between the germline ends. The germline gives CDR1 KGHSH, CDR2 LQKENI. Points from the study as a whole: CD4 TCRs associated with vaccination spanned spike, dominating at 160-218 and 743-854. Baseline seropositivity characterized only six or seven AZD1222 recipients. Donors were largely white British and mainly female; clonal diversity was possibly underestimated. Unmutated regions of variants are reportedly targeted by nearly half of spike-specific TCRs.

Clones were read by immunoSEQ multiplex PCR, and TCRdb kept only the in-frame ones, dropping some. Of around 200,000 clones detected, more than 75% appear once; the ten largest clones hold 25% to 30%. With respect to this clone: Antigen specificity is unknown.

The sequencing here drew on peripheral blood, taken 28 days after the second AZD1222 dose. V is TRBV18 and J is TRBJ2-1; D may be TRBD1 (6 bases). The source of this sequence is an adult who received the AZD1222 COVID-19 vaccine. CDR3 in DNA: TGTGCCAGCTCACCAGCTGACAGGAAACCCTACAATGAGCAGTTCTTC. Residues: CASSPADRKPYNEQFF.